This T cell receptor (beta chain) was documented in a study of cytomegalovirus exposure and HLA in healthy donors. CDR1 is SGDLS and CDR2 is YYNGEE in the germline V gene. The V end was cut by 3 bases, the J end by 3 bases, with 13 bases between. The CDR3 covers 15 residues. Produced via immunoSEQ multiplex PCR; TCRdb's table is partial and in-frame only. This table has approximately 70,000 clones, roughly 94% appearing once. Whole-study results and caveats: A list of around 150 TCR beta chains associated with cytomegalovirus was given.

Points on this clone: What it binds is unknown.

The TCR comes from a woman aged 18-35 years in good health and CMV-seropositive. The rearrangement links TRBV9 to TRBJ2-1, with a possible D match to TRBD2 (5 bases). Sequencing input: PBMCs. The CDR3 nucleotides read TGTGCCAGCAGCGGAGAGCGGCCACTCTACAATGAGCAGTTCTTC. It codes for CASSGERPLYNEQFF. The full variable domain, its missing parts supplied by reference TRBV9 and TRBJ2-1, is DSGVTQTPKHLITATGQRVTLRCSPRSGDLSVYWYQQSLDQGLQFLIQYYNGEERAKGNILERFSAQQFPDLHSELNLSSLELGDSALYFCASSGERPLYNEQFFGPGTRLTVL.